Described below is a single TCR beta chain sequence and its context. The assay was immunoSEQ multiplex PCR, and TCRdb's table has in-frame clones only and misses some. The sample holds under 500,000 clones, around nine tenths seen once. Germline CDR1 reads SGHDT; CDR2 reads YYEEEE. Trimming pared 0 bases from V and 1 base from J, leaving 8 bases between. The CDR3 length is 15 residues. The data belong to a study of blood T cell repertoires in COVID-19. The receptor comes from a woman younger than 30 with acute COVID-19. The sequenced material came from PBMCs or T cells enriched from blood (not recorded which). This chain joins TRBV5-6 and TRBJ2-1; weak D call: TRBD1 (6 bases). CDR3 protein: CASSLGGRSYNEQFF. CDR3 coding DNA: TGTGCCAGCAGCTTGGGGGGGCGGTCCTACAATGAGCAGTTCTTC.